This T cell receptor (beta chain) was sequenced during a study of human T cells and chemical hapten exposure. Remarks on this clonotype: Its antigen is currently unknown.

Unique molecular identifiers were linked by the library to individual cDNA molecules. TCRdb used MiXCR to reprocess the RACE reads, holding one entry per CDR3 protein. Among over 70,000 distinct CDR3 sequences, around 10% were seen once, and the ten largest hold more than 1.5%. The CDR3 has 15 residues. Germline loops: CDR1 SGHTA, CDR2 FQGTGA. V was shortened by 4 bases and J by 0 bases, with 9 bases between the two germline ends. General study findings and limits: Positively correlated with patch test score were the counts of PT1 expanded TCRs.

Indicated time point: patch test 2, 6 weeks after DPC sensitization. Treatment reported: therapeutic diphenylcyclopropenone sensitization with weekly scalp DPC. Venepuncture was done earlier than the placement of each patch test. Suited to DPC and affected by alopecia, the donors ranged from 18 to 70 years old. Specimen: whole blood, collected in connection with sensitization to the hapten diphenylcyclopropenone (DPC). The chain is built from TRBV7-3 and TRBJ2-2; D ambiguous. This receptor was identified in a man aged 18 to 29 with alopecia areata. Some clones in this sample may be carry-over from other donors' samples. CDR3 amino acids: CASSSGPTNTGELFF. The DNA of the CDR3 is TGTGCCAGCAGCTCTGGACCAACGAACACCGGGGAGCTGTTTTTT.